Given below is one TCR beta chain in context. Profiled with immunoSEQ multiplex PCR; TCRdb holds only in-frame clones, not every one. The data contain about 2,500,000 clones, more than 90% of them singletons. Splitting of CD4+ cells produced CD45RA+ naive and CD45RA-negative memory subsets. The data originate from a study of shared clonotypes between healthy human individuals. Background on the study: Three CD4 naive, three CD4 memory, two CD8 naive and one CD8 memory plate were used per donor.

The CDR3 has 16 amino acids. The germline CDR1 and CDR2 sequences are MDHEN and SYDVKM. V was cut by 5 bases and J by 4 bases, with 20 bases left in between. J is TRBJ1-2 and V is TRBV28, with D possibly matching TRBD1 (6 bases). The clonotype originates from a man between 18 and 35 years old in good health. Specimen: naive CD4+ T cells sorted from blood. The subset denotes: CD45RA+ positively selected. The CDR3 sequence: CASSRRGGDLVYGYTF. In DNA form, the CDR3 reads TGTGCCAGCAGTCGGCGGGGGGGCGACCTCGTCTATGGCTACACCTTC.